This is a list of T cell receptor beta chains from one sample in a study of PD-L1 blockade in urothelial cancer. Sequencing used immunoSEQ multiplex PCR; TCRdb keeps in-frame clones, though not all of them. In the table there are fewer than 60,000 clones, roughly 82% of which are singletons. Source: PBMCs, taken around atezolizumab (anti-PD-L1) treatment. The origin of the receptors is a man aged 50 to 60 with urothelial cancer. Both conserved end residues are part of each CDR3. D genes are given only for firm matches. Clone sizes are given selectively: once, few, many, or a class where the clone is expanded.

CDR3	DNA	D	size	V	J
CASSLAWGLGNEQFF	TGCGCCAGCAGCTTGGCCTGGGGACTGGGCAATGAGCAGTTCTTC	-	-	TRBV5-1	TRBJ2-1
CASSTGTGWEQYF	TGCGCCAGCAGTACCGGGACAGGGTGGGAGCAGTACTTC	TRBD1	few	TRBV10-1	TRBJ2-7
CASSQDSAAGLVAKNIQYF	TGCGCCAGCAGCCAAGATTCCGCTGCAGGGCTTGTCGCCAAAAACATTCAGTACTTC	-	-	TRBV4-3	TRBJ2-4
CASSLGQSRTDTQYF	TGTGCCAGCAGCTTGGGACAGAGTCGCACAGATACGCAGTATTTT	-	-	TRBV5-6	TRBJ2-3
CASSRQNTEAFF	TGTGCCAGTAGTCGACAGAACACTGAAGCTTTCTTT	-	-	TRBV19	TRBJ1-1
CASSLDGLADGYTF	TGCGCCAGCAGCTTGGATGGCCTCGCGGATGGCTACACCTTC	-	-	TRBV5-1	TRBJ1-2
CASSLITVPSGANVLTF	TGTGCCAGCAGCTTAATAACAGTCCCCTCTGGGGCCAACGTCCTGACTTTC	-	once	TRBV7-9	TRBJ2-6
CATSRLWTGSTDTQYF	TGTGCCACCAGCAGACTTTGGACAGGGAGCACAGATACGCAGTATTTT	TRBD1	once	TRBV15	TRBJ2-3
CATSSGTAFNGYTF	TGTGCCACCAGCAGTGGGACAGCTTTTAATGGCTACACCTTC	TRBD1	-	TRBV15	TRBJ1-2
CASSVLYNEQFF	TGTGCCAGCAGCGTACTTTACAATGAGCAGTTCTTC	-	-	TRBV9	TRBJ2-1
CASSITGNYGYTF	TGTGCCAGCAGCATCACAGGGAATTATGGCTACACCTTC	-	few	TRBV9	TRBJ1-2
CASSPHAGVYNEQFF	TGTGCCAGCTCACCACACGCAGGGGTCTACAATGAGCAGTTCTTC	-	-	TRBV18	TRBJ2-1
CASSSGVQYF	TGTGCCAGCAGTTCGGGGGTTCAGTACTTC	-	-	TRBV6-1	TRBJ2-4
CTSSQDAAGYSYNEQFF	TGCACCAGCAGCCAAGATGCAGCGGGATATAGTTACAATGAGCAGTTCTTC	-	-	TRBV1	TRBJ2-1
CASSEALDWMGEQYF	TGTGCCAGCAGTGAAGCTCTAGATTGGATGGGCGAGCAGTACTTC	-	-	TRBV6-1	TRBJ2-7
CASSEAPTGTGKAGGNQPQHF	TGTGCCAGCAGTGAAGCGCCTACCGGGACAGGGAAAGCTGGGGGCAATCAGCCCCAGCATTTT	TRBD1	-	TRBV6-1	TRBJ1-5
CASSTLGVPDTQYF	TGTGCCAGCAGTACCCTCGGGGTCCCCGACACCCAGTACTTC	-	-	TRBV6-1	TRBJ2-5
CASSLLTQRDRGGYTF	TGTGCCAGCAGTTTACTAACCCAACGGGACAGGGGTGGCTACACCTTC	TRBD1	-	TRBV27	TRBJ1-2
CASSPRGLSNYGYTF	TGTGCCAGCAGTCCTAGGGGGCTCTCTAACTATGGCTACACCTTC	TRBD1	-	TRBV2	TRBJ1-2
CASSDLTAEVAQYF	TGTGCCAGCAGTGACCTGACGGCCGAGGTGGCCCAGTACTTC	-	-	TRBV2	TRBJ2-5
CASSLEWRYNEQFF	TGTGCCAGCAGCTTAGAATGGAGGTACAATGAGCAGTTCTTC	-	-	TRBV7-9	TRBJ2-1
CASSFGGPSHYEQYF	TGTGCCAGCAGCTTCGGAGGCCCCTCTCACTACGAGCAGTACTTC	-	-	TRBV7-2	TRBJ2-7
CAWSVRTGHQPQHF	TGTGCCTGGAGTGTACGGACAGGGCATCAGCCCCAGCATTTT	TRBD1	-	TRBV30	TRBJ1-5
CASSPTDNSPLHF	TGTGCCAGCAGCCCGACAGATAATTCACCCCTCCACTTT	-	-	TRBV27	TRBJ1-6
CASSPPSGSEQYF	TGTGCCAGCAGTCCCCCAAGCGGATCCGAGCAGTACTTC	-	-	TRBV28	TRBJ2-7
CASSYPVSSGRYEQFF	TGTGCCAGCAGTTATCCCGTTTCTAGCGGGAGGTATGAGCAGTTCTTC	TRBD2	-	TRBV6-9	TRBJ2-1
CASSFYPRTDTQYF	TGTGCCAGCAGCTTCTACCCGCGCACAGATACGCAGTATTTT	-	-	TRBV7-2	TRBJ2-3
CASSLAGGGSSNEQFF	TGTGCCAGCAGCTTAGCGGGCGGGGGATCCTCCAATGAGCAGTTCTTC	TRBD2	-	TRBV7-9	TRBJ2-1
CASTEETQYF	TGTGCCAGCACCGAGGAGACCCAGTACTTC	-	few	TRBV6-1	TRBJ2-5
CASALPGWRETQYF	TGTGCTAGTGCCCTGCCTGGCTGGAGGGAGACCCAGTACTTC	-	-	TRBV12-5	TRBJ2-5
CASTSIGQLPYEQYF	TGTGCCAGCACCTCAATCGGACAGCTACCCTACGAGCAGTACTTC	-	-	TRBV28	TRBJ2-7